One sample yielded the 20 T cell receptor beta chains listed below, sequenced in a study of cytomegalovirus exposure and HLA in healthy donors. PCR was performed using 60 Vbeta and 13 Jbeta primers. Profiled with immunoSEQ multiplex PCR; TCRdb holds only in-frame clones, not every one. This table holds some 200,000 clones, approximately 84% found once. Sample: PBMCs. These receptors were taken from a man in his fifties or sixties in good health and CMV-seronegative.

V and J are TRBV6-5 and TRBJ2-1; 10 nucleotides align to TRBD2. The CDR3 runs 15 residues. V lost 6 bases, J lost 8 bases, and 10 bases stayed unmatched. CDR1 MNHEY and CDR2 SVGAGI come from the germline V gene. The CDR3 loop reads CASSPGLAGDDEQFF. The CDR3, as DNA: TGTGCCAGCAGCCCGGGGCTAGCGGGGGATGATGAGCAGTTCTTC.

The chain links TRBV30 to TRBJ1-4; D is unclear. V lost 0 bases, J lost 0 bases, and 8 bases lay in between. The germline V gene encodes CDR1 GTSNPN and CDR2 SVGIG (reference sequence). This CDR3 is built from 15 residues. The CDR3 protein is CAWSVRGATNEKLFF. In DNA, the CDR3 is TGTGCCTGGAGTGTACGGGGTGCAACTAATGAAAAACTGTTTTTT. Filled out from reference TRBV30 and TRBJ1-4, the complete variable domain reads SQTIHQWPATLVQPVGSPLSLECTVEGTSNPNLYWYRQAAGRGLQLLFYSVGIGQISSEVPQNLSASRPQDRQFILSSKKLLLSDSGFYLCAWSVRGATNEKLFFGSGTQLSVL.

The CDR3: CASSIQGSGSPLHF. The CDR3 bases are TGTGCCAGCAGTATACAGGGATCTGGGTCACCCCTCCACTTT. The chain is built from TRBV25-1 and TRBJ1-6; tentatively, D is TRBD1 (6 bases). Per germline, CDR1 MGHDK and CDR2 SYGVNS. Trimming removed 5 bases at V and 10 bases at J, with 15 bases between. The CDR3 is 14 amino acids.

This CDR3 is CASSRGQGVYEQYF. The CDR3 DNA sequence: TGTGCCAGCAGTAGAGGACAGGGGGTCTACGAGCAGTACTTC. This chain joins TRBV6-5 and TRBJ2-7; TRBD1 agrees at 10 bases. After removal of 5 bases from V and 3 bases from J, the junction contained 4 bases not matched to a gene. This CDR3 is built from 14 residues. Germline V gene sequence: CDR1 MNHEY, CDR2 SVGAGI.

V gene TRBV21-1 combines with J gene TRBJ1-6. TRBV21-1 is a recognized pseudogene. This CDR3 has 18 residues. This CDR3 is CASSKGGGAVEGNSPLHF. CDR3 bases: TGTGCCAGCAGCAAAGGAGGAGGGGCAGTCGAGGGTAATTCACCCCTCCACTTT.

This rearrangement joins TRBV5-1 to TRBJ1-1; D gene ambiguous. Germline V gene lookup returns CDR1 SGHRS and CDR2 YFSETQ. Trimming removed 4 bases at V and 4 bases at J, with 14 bases between. CDR3 size: 14 residues. DNA for the CDR3: TGCGCCAGCAGCACGAGGAGTTATGGCACTGAAGCTTTCTTT. Its protein product is CASSTRSYGTEAFF.

The chain couples TRBV7-2 to TRBJ2-4; TRBD1 matches at 7 bases. Unmatched junction bases numbered 15, after V lost 1 base and J lost 6 bases. Germline CDR1 SGHTA, CDR2 FQGNSA. The CDR3 has 18 amino acids. CDR3 amino acids: CASSLVPHGQGERNIQYF. The DNA for the CDR3 is TGTGCCAGCAGCTTAGTCCCCCATGGCCAGGGGGAGAGAAACATTCAGTACTTC.

The rearrangement uses TRBV6-5 and TRBJ2-1, with 7 bases that match TRBD1. CDR1 MNHEY and CDR2 SVGAGI come from the germline V gene. The CDR3 runs to 12 residues. Trimming at V came to 6 bases and at J to 6 bases, leaving 2 bases not matched to a gene. CDR3 bases: TGTGCCAGCAGGAGGGGGCCCAATGAGCAGTTCTTC. It is translated as CASRRGPNEQFF.

V and J are TRBV7-9 and TRBJ1-2; 7 bases are a match to TRBD1. The length of the CDR3 is 13 residues. Germline V gene lookup returns CDR1 SEHNR and CDR2 FQNEAQ (reference sequence). V dropped 5 bases and J dropped 5; count of bases not matched to a gene: 5. CDR3 DNA sequence: TGTGCCAGCAGCGACAGGGAGGTATATGGCTACACCTTC. Encoded protein: CASSDREVYGYTF.

The chain uses TRBV7-9 and TRBJ2-7; D not resolved. The CDR3 length is 15 residues. Trimming removed 2 bases at V and 5 bases at J, with 16 bases between. Germline assignment: CDR1 SEHNR and CDR2 FQNEAQ (reference sequence). In DNA form, the CDR3 reads TGTGCCAGCAGCTTAACTTCCGCCCGAGGAAACGAGCAGTACTTC. This codes for CASSLTSARGNEQYF. Complete variable domain (other parts from reference TRBV7-9 and TRBJ2-7): DTGVSQNPRHKITKRGQNVTFRCDPISEHNRLYWYRQTLGQGPEFLTYFQNEAQLEKSRLLSDRFSAERPKGSFSTLEIQRTEQGDSAMYLCASSLTSARGNEQYFGPGTRLTVT.

J is TRBJ2-1 and V is TRBV5-1, with 7 bases identical to TRBD2. CDR1 and CDR2 from the germline V gene are SGHRS and YFSETQ. The CDR3 is 15 residues long. Unmatched junction bases numbered 12, after V lost 5 bases and J lost 7 bases. The CDR3 nucleotides read TGCGCCAGCAGGCCACTAAGCGGGGTCTTGAATGAGCAGTTCTTC. Its protein is CASRPLSGVLNEQFF.

This clone has a single count. The rearrangement joins TRBV15 to TRBJ2-5; maybe TRBD2 (6 bases). The DNA matches TRBJ2-7 better at its end, which makes the J call doubtful. There are 15 residues in the CDR3. The germline V gene has CDR1 LNHNV and CDR2 YYDKDF (reference sequence). CDR3 sequence reads: CATSRTGLRRDEQYF. The CDR3 nucleotides read TGTGCCACCAGCAGAACGGGACTCCGGAGGGACGAGCAGTACTTC.

V usage is TRBV10-1 and J usage is TRBJ1-1, with D unclear. Germline loops: CDR1 WNHNN, CDR2 SYGVQD (reference sequence). The V and J ends lost 2 bases and 3 bases respectively, with 4 bases between them. The CDR3 length is 12 residues. The CDR3 region is CASSERDTEAFF. The CDR3 DNA follows: TGCGCCAGCAGTGAGAGAGACACTGAAGCTTTCTTT.

The genes are TRBV9 and TRBJ1-1; D call uncertain. Germline V gene data show CDR1 as SGDLS and CDR2 as YYNGEE. The CDR3 is 15 amino acids. The V gene lost 3 bases and the J gene lost 1 base, with 13 bases spanning the gap. CDR3 residues: CASSAPWGANTEAFF. CDR3 nucleotide sequence: TGTGCCAGCAGCGCGCCTTGGGGAGCGAACACTGAAGCTTTCTTT.

The chain is built from TRBV19 and TRBJ1-6; D perhaps matches TRBD1 (5 bases). The length of the CDR3 is 14 residues. The germline V gene has CDR1 LNHDA and CDR2 SQIVND (reference sequence). The ends were cut back, 5 bases at V and 7 bases at J, with 12 bases in the middle. CDR3 coding DNA: TGTGCCAGTAGTCCCCCGGGGGAGAATTCACCCCTCCACTTT. This translates into CASSPPGENSPLHF.

This chain connects TRBV5-6 to TRBJ2-2; unclear D gene. The ends were cut back, 1 base at V and 2 bases at J, with 6 bases in the middle. Germline V gene lookup returns CDR1 SGHDT and CDR2 YYEEEE. This CDR3 is built from 14 residues. The CDR3 reads CASSLRLNTGELFF. CDR3 bases: TGTGCCAGCAGCTTGCGACTTAACACCGGGGAGCTGTTTTTT.

The V call is TRBV4-1, the J call TRBJ1-5; 7 nucleotides agree with TRBD1. Germline-derived CDR1 and CDR2 are MGHRA and YSYEKL. The CDR3 is 13 residues long. V lost 5 bases and J lost 7; bases outside the gene matches: 5. The CDR3 loop is CASSRGPEQPQHF. The CDR3 coding sequence is TGCGCCAGCAGCAGGGGGCCGGAGCAGCCCCAGCATTTT.

The gene calls are TRBV2 and TRBJ2-5, with D possibly matching TRBD1 (6 bases). The germline CDR1 and CDR2 sequences are SNHLY and FYNNEI. Deletions cut 6 bases from V and 5 bases from J, with 16 bases between. The CDR3 runs 14 residues. CDR3 sequence reads: CASRADTRGETQYF. CDR3 DNA sequence: TGTGCCAGCAGGGCGGACACCAGGGGTGAGACCCAGTACTTC.

CDR3 loop: CAISDGTSSYNEQFF. The CDR3 bases are TGTGCCATCAGTGATGGGACAAGCTCCTACAATGAGCAGTTCTTC. The rearrangement links TRBV10-3 to TRBJ2-1, with a weak D call TRBD1 (6 bases). Trimming shortened V by 3 bases and J by 0 bases, and 9 bases separated the two germline ends. The germline gives CDR1 ENHRY, CDR2 SYGVKD. CDR3 length equals 15 residues.

The genes are TRBV5-1 and TRBJ2-7, with D possibly TRBD1 on 5 matching bases. The germline V gene encodes CDR1 SGHRS and CDR2 YFSETQ. This CDR3 is built from 14 residues. V was cut by 0 bases and J by 3 bases, with 10 bases left in between. In DNA form, the CDR3 reads TGCGCCAGCAGCTTGGTGTCAGGGTACTACGAGCAGTACTTC. Translating gives CASSLVSGYYEQYF.